A selection of T cell receptor beta chains follows, all from one sample in a study of cytotoxic CD8 clonotypes in ibrutinib-treated CLL. The protocol was immunoSEQ multiplex PCR, while the TCRdb copy is restricted to in-frame clones and leaves out a portion. Here the sample spans around 40,000 clones, roughly two thirds being singletons. The sequences come from PBMCs, collected at disease progression, from a patient treated with ibrutinib. The source is a human donor with chronic lymphocytic leukemia. Both conserved end residues are part of each CDR3.

j_call | v_call | cdr3_length | cdr3_aa
TRBJ1-5 | TRBV27 | 13 | CASSSGLNQPQHF
TRBJ1-1 | TRBV4-2 | 14 | CASSQERGGTEAFF
TRBJ2-7 | TRBV4-1 | 14 | CASSQRTGPYEQYF
TRBJ2-7 | TRBV6-6 | 15 | CASSPGVGNAYEQYF
TRBJ1-2 | TRBV28 | 16 | CASSLQDRGLYYGYTF
TRBJ2-7 | TRBV2 | 14 | CASSESGRTYEQYF
TRBJ1-4 | TRBV9 | 15 | CASSVVRTTNEKLFF
TRBJ2-7 | TRBV30 | 15 | CAWSPQGEDSYEQYF
TRBJ2-1 | TRBV2 | 15 | CASSEKGSTPHEQFF
TRBJ2-3 | TRBV4-2 | 15 | CASSQDRAEGDTQYF
TRBJ1-2 | TRBV11-2 | 14 | CASSPTTGVYGYTF
TRBJ1-5 | TRBV7-9 | 15 | CASSPILRGDQPQHF
TRBJ2-7 | TRBV5-1 | 15 | CASSHGQGGWDEQYF
TRBJ2-1 | TRBV4-1 | 15 | CASSFRGSSYNEQFF
TRBJ1-1 | TRBV6-1 | 13 | CASTLTVNTEAFF
TRBJ2-5 | TRBV27 | 16 | CASSLGGGTAQETQYF
TRBJ2-5 | TRBV7-9 | 15 | CASSLPLDYQETQYF
TRBJ2-1 | TRBV7-3 | 13 | CASSLRQYNEQFF
TRBJ1-1 | TRBV4-2 | 15 | CASSHYRGQGTEAFF
TRBJ1-1 | TRBV13 | 15 | CASSLLRGLDTEAFF
TRBJ2-7 | TRBV10-2 | 14 | CASDPGQGLSEQYF
TRBJ2-7 | TRBV11-2 | 15 | CASSWYSGSPYEQYF